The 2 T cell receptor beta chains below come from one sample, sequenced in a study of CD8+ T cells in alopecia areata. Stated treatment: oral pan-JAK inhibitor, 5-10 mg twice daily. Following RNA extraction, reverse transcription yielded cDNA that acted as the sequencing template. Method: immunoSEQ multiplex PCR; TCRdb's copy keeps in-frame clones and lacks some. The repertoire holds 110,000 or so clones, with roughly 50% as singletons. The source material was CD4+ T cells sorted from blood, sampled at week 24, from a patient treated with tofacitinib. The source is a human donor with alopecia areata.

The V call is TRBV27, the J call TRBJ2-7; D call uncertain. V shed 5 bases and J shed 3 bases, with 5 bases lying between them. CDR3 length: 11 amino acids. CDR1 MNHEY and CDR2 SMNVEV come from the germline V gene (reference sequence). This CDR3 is CASSNLYEQYF. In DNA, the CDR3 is TGTGCCAGCAGTAACCTCTACGAGCAGTACTTC.

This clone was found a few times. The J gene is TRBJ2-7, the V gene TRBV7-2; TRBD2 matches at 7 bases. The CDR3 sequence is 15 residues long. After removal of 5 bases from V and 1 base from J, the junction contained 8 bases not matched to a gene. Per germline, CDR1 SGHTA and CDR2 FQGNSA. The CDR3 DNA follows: TGTGCCAGCAGCCGAAACCGCGGGGGTTCCTACGAGCAGTACTTC. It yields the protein CASSRNRGGSYEQYF.